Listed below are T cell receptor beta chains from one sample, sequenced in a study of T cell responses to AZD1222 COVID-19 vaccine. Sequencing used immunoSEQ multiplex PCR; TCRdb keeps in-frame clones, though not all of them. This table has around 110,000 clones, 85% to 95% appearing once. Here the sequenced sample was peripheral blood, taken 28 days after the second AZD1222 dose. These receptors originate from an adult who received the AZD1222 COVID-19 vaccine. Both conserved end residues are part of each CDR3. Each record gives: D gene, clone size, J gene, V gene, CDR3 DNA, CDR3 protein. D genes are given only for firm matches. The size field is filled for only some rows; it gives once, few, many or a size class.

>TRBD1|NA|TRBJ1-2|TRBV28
TGTGCCAGGGAAACAGGACAGGGGGACGGCTACACCTTC
CARETGQGDGYTF
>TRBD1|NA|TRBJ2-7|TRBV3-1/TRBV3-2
TGTGCCAGCAGCCGACAGGGGGATTTATACGAGCAGTACTTC
CASSRQGDLYEQYF
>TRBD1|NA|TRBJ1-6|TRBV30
TGTGCCTGGAGTGTTGGCAGGGGGTTCAATTCACCCCTCCACTTT
CAWSVGRGFNSPLHF
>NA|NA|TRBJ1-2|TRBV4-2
TGTGCCAGCAGCCAAGAGTTGTTACGGGGTGGCTACACCTTC
CASSQELLRGGYTF
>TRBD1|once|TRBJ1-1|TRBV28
TGTGCCAGCAGTTACAGGGGGAACACTGAAGCTTTCTTT
CASSYRGNTEAFF
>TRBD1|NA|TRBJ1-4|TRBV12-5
TGTGCTAGTGGTGGGACAGGGAATGAAAAACTGTTTTTT
CASGGTGNEKLFF
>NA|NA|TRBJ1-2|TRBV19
TGTGCCAGTAGTATAGGAAGACAGTCGGGAGGCTACACCTTC
CASSIGRQSGGYTF
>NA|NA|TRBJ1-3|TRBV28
TGTGCCAGCAGTTTAATAGGCGGGACGGAAGAGAACACCATATATTTT
CASSLIGGTEENTIYF
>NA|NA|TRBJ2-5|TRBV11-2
TGTGCCAGCAGCTTAGAGGGGCCCTGGGAGACCCAGTACTTC
CASSLEGPWETQYF
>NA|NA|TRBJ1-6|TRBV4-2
TGTGCCAGCAGCCAAGTGGGTTCGGATTCACCCCTCCACTTT
CASSQVGSDSPLHF
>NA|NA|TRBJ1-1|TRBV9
TGTGCCAGCAGCTCCCCACAGGGATCGGGCACTGAAGCTTTCTTT
CASSSPQGSGTEAFF
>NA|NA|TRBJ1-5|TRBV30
TGTGCCTGGAGTGTAAAGGGGAATCAGCCCCAGCATTTT
CAWSVKGNQPQHF
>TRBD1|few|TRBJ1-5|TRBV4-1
TGCGCCAGCAGTTCCATAGGGACAGGGGCTCAGCCCCAGCATTTT
CASSSIGTGAQPQHF
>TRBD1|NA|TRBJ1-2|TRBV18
TGTGCCAGCTCACCACGGAGGGGGCAGGGCCACTATGGCTACACCTTC
CASSPRRGQGHYGYTF
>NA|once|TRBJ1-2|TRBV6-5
TGTGCCAGCATTTTTGCCGGGACGGACAATGGCTACACCTTC
CASIFAGTDNGYTF
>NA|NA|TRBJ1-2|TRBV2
TGTGCCAGCAGTGAGGGAGACTATGGCTACACCTTC
CASSEGDYGYTF
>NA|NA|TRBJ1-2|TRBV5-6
TGTGCCAGCAGCTTGGTTCCCGAGAGCTATGGCTACACCTTC
CASSLVPESYGYTF
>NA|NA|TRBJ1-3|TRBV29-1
TGCAGCGCGGAGCGGCCTGGAAACACCATATATTTT
CSAERPGNTIYF
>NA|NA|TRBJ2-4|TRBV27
TGTGCCAGCAGTTTATCTAGCGGAGAGGGCAAAAACATTCAGTACTTC
CASSLSSGEGKNIQYF
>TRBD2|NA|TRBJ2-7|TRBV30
TGTGCCTGGAGTGAGGTACTAGCGGTCGACGAGCAGTACTTC
CAWSEVLAVDEQYF
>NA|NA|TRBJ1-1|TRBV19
TGTGCCAGTAGTAGGTGGACTGAAGCTTTCTTT
CASSRWTEAFF
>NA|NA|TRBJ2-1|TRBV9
TGTGCCAGCGGGGGGGAGCAGTTCTTC
CASGGEQFF
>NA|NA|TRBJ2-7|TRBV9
TGTGCCAGCAGCCTAGCAAGTGGGCCCTACGAGCAGTACTTC
CASSLASGPYEQYF
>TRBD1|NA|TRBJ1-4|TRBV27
TGTGCCAGCAGAACTCCGGGACAGGGTAATGAAAAACTGTTTTTT
CASRTPGQGNEKLFF
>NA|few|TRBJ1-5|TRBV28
TGTGCCACCAAGCACAGGGTAGTTACTCTTGGGGTCAATAGCAATCAGCCCCAGCATTTT
CATKHRVVTLGVNSNQPQHF
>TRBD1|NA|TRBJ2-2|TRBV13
TGTGCCAGCAGCCAGGGGGTTCTAGACACCGGGGAGCTGTTTTTT
CASSQGVLDTGELFF
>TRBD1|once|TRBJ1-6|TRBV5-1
TGCGCCAGTGATCCCGGGACAGGGGACGGGTCACCCCTCCACTTT
CASDPGTGDGSPLHF
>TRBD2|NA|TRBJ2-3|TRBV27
TGTGCCAGCAGCCCGCGGGGGGCAACAGATACGCAGTATTTT
CASSPRGATDTQYF
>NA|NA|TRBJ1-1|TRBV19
TGTGCCAGTAGTACCTACGAGGGGGTTGACAGAGAAGCTTTCTTT
CASSTYEGVDREAFF
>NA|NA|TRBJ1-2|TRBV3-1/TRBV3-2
TGTGCCAGCAGCCCGACACTAAACTATGGCTACACCTTC
CASSPTLNYGYTF
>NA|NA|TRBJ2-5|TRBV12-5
TGTGCTAGTGGTTACAGGGAAGAGACCCAGTACTTC
CASGYREETQYF
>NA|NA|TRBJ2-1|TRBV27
TGTGCCAGCAGTTTATCGGAAAGGAATGAGCAGTTCTTC
CASSLSERNEQFF
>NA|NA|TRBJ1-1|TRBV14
TGTGCCAGCAGCCAAGGCCTCTGGGGGACTGAAGCTTTCTTT
CASSQGLWGTEAFF
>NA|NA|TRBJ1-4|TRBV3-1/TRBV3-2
TGTGCCAGCAGCCCAAGGTTAGTTGGTGAAAAACTGTTTTTT
CASSPRLVGEKLFF
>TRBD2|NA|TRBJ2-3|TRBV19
TGTGCCACTGGCGGGAGGGGCACAGATACGCAGTATTTT
CATGGRGTDTQYF
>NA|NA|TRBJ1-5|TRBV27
TGTGCCAGCAGTTTACTACCGTTTAATCAGCCCCAGCATTTT
CASSLLPFNQPQHF
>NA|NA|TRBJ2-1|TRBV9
TGTGCCAGCAGCCAAGTGGGCAGTAGCAATGAGCAGTTCTTC
CASSQVGSSNEQFF
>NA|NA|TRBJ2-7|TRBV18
TGTGCCAGCTCACCACGGGGTAGCGCTCACGAGCAGTACTTC
CASSPRGSAHEQYF
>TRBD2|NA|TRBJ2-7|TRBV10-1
TGCGCCAGCAGTGACAGAGGGAGGGCCGGGGAGCAGTACTTC
CASSDRGRAGEQYF
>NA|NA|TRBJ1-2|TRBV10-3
TGTGCCATGGGGGCGGAAGCTAACTATGGCTACACCTTC
CAMGAEANYGYTF
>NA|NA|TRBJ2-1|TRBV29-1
TGCAGCGTCTCAAGCGGCGAAGGGGGTGAGCAGTTCTTC
CSVSSGEGGEQFF